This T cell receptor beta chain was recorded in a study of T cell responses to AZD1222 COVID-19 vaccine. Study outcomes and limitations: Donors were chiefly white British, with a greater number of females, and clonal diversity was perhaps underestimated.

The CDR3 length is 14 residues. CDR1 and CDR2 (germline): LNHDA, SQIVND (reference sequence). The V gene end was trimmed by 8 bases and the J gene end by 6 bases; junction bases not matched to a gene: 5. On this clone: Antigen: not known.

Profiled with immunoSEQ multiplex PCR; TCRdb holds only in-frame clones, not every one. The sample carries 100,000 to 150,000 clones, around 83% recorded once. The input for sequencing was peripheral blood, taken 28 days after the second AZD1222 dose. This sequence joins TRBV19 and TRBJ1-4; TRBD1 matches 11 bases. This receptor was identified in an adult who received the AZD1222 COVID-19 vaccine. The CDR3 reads CASRTGGGDEKLFF. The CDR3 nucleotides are TGTGCCAGTCGGACAGGGGGCGGTGATGAAAAACTGTTTTTT.